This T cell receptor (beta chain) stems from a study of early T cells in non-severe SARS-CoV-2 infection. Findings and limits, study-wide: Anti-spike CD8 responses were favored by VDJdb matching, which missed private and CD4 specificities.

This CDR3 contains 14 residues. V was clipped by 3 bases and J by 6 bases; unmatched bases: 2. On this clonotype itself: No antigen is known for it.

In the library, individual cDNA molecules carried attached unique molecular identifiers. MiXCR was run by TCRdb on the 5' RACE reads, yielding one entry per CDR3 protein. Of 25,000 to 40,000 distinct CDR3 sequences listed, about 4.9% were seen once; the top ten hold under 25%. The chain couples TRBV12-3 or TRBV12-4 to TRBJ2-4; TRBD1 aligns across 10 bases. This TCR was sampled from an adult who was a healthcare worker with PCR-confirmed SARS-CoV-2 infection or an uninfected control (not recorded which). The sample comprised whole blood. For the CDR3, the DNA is TGTGCCAGCAGTTTTGGGACAGGGGTAAACATTCAGTACTTC. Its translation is CASSFGTGVNIQYF.